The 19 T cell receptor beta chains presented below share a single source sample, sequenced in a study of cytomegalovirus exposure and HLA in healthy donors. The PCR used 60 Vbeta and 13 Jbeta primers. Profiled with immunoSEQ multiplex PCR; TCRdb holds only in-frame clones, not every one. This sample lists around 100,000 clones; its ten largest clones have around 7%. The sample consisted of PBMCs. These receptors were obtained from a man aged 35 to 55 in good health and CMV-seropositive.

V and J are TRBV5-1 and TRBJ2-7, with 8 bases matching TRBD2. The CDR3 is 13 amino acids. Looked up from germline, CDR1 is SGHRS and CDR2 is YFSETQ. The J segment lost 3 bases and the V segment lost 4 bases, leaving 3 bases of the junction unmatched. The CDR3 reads CASSHSGIYEQYF. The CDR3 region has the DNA TGCGCCAGCAGCCATAGCGGGATCTACGAGCAGTACTTC.

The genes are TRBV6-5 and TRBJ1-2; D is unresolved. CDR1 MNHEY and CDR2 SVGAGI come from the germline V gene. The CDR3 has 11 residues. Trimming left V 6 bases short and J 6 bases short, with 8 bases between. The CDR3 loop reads CASSPGNGYTF. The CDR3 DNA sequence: TGTGCCAGCAGCCCCGGTAATGGCTACACCTTC.

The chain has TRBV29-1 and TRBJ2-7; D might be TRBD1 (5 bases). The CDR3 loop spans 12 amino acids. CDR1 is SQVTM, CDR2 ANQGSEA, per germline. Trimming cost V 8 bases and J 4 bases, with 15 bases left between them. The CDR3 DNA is TGCAGCTTCGGACATACGGATTACGAGCAGTACTTC. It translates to CSFGHTDYEQYF.

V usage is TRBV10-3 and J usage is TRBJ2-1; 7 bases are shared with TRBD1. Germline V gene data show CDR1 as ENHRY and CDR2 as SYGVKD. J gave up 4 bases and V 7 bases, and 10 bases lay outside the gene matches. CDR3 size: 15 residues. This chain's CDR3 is CAITDRDRAYNEQFF. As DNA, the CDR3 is TGTGCCATCACTGATCGGGACAGAGCGTACAATGAGCAGTTCTTC.

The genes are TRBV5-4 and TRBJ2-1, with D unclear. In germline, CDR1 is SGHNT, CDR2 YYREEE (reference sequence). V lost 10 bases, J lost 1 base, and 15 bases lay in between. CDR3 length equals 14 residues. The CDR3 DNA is TGTGCCGGCACTCGTGAGGTATCCTACAATGAGCAGTTCTTC. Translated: CAGTREVSYNEQFF.

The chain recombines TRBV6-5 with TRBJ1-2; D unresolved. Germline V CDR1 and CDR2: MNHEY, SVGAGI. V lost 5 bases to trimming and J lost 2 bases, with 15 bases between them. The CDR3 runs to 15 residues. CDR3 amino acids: CASSPPITQNYGYTF. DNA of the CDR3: TGTGCCAGCAGTCCGCCGATTACACAAAACTATGGCTACACCTTC.

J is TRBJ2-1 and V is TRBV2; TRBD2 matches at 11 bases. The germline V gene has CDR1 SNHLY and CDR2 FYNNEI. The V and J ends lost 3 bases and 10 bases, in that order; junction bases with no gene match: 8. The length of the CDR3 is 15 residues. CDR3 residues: CASSEGSGRAREQFF. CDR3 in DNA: TGTGCCAGCAGTGAGGGTAGCGGGAGGGCCCGGGAGCAGTTCTTC.

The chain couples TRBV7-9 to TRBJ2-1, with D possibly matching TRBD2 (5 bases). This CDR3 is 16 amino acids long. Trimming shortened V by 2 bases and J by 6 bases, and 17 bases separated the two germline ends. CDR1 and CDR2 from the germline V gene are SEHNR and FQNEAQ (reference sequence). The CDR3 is CASSLFAGLSPNEQFF. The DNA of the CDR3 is TGTGCCAGCAGCTTATTTGCCGGACTGTCTCCCAATGAGCAGTTCTTC.

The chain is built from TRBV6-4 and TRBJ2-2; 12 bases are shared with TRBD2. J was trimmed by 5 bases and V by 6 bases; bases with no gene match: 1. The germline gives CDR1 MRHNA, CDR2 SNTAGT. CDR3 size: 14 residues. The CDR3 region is CASSGLAGTGELFF. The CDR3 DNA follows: TGTGCCAGCAGCGGACTAGCGGGAACCGGGGAGCTGTTTTTT.

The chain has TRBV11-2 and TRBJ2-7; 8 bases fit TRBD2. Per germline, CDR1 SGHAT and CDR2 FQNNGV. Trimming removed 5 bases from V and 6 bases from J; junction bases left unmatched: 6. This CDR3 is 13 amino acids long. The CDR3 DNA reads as TGTGCCAGCAGCCAAAGGACTAGCCCCGAGCAGTACTTC. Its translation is CASSQRTSPEQYF.

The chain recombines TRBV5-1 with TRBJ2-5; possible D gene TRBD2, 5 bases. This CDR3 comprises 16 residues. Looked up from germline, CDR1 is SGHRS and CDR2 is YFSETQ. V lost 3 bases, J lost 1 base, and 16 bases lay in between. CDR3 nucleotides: TGCGCCAGCAGCTCCTTCCCCGAGGCGGGCCAAGAGACCCAGTACTTC. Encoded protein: CASSSFPEAGQETQYF.

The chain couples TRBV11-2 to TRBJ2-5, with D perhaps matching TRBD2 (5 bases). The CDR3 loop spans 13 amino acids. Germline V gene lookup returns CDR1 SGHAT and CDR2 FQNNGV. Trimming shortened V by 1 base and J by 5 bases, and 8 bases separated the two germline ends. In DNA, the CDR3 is TGTGCCAGCAGCTTAGGGGTAGCGGAGACCCAGTACTTC. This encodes CASSLGVAETQYF.

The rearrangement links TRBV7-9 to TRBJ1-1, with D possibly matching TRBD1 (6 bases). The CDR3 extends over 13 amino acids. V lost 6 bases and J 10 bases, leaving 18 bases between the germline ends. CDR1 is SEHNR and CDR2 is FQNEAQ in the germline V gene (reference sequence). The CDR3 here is CASSPRQALLAFF. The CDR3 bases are TGTGCCAGCAGTCCCAGACAGGCCCTGTTAGCTTTCTTT.

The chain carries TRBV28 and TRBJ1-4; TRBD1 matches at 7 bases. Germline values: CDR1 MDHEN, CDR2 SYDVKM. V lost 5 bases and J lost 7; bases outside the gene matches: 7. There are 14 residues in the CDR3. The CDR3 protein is CASSIPGQVEKLFF. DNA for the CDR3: TGTGCCAGCAGTATCCCAGGACAGGTTGAAAAACTGTTTTTT.

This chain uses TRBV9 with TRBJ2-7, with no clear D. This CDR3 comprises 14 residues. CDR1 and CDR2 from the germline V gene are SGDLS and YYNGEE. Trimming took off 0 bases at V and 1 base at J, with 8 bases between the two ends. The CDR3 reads CASSVDDSSYEQYF. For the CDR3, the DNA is TGTGCCAGCAGCGTAGACGATAGTTCCTACGAGCAGTACTTC.

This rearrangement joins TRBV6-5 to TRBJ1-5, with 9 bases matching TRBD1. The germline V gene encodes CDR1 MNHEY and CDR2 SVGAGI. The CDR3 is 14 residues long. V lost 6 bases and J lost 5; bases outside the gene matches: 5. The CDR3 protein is CASSPWTGDQPQHF. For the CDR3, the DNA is TGTGCCAGCAGCCCCTGGACAGGGGATCAGCCCCAGCATTTT.

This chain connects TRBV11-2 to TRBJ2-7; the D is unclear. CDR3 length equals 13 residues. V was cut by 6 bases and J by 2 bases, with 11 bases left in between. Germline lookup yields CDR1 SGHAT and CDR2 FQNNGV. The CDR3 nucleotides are TGTGCCAGCAGACGGATAGGAGCCTACGAGCAGTACTTC. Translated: CASRRIGAYEQYF.

The chain's CDR3 is CASSSSGTSGRIGEQYF. DNA of the CDR3: TGTGCCAGCAGTTCCTCTGGGACTAGCGGGAGAATAGGAGAGCAGTACTTC. V is TRBV28 and J is TRBJ2-7; 14 positions match TRBD2. Germline V gene data show CDR1 as MDHEN and CDR2 as SYDVKM. Trimming cost V 4 bases and J 7 bases; bases outside gene matches: 12. This CDR3 spans 17 amino acids.

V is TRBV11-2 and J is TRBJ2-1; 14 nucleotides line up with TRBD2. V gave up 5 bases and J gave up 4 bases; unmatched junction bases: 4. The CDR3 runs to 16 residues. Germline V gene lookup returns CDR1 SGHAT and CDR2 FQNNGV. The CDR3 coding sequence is TGTGCCAGCAGCAGAAGACTAGCGGGAGGGTACAATGAGCAGTTCTTC. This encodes CASSRRLAGGYNEQFF.